This T cell receptor beta chain was sequenced during a study of blood T cell repertoires in COVID-19. Across the study: T cells, B-cell-depleted T cells, or PBMCs provided the cDNA or gDNA that served as material.

Authors' methods: Amplification of reference gene primers was used by the study to estimate nucleated cell counts. Sequencing was performed with immunoSEQ multiplex PCR; in TCRdb, only in-frame clones are kept and a portion is missing. V and J calls and clone size are as listed in that table; D and trimming were resolved from the DNA. The sample records more than 200,000 clones, approximately 90% being singletons. The J segment lost 4 bases and the V segment lost 1 base, leaving 3 bases of the junction unmatched. CDR3 length equals 14 residues. CDR1 is SGHTA and CDR2 is FQGNSA in the germline V gene.

This chain uses TRBV7-2 with TRBJ1-1, with TRBD1 matching 7 bases. The sequence derives from a young man with COVID-19, enrolled during active disease. Sequenced sample: peripheral blood. CDR3 sequence (DNA): TGTGCCAGCAGCTTAGACGCAGGGGGCACTGAAGCTTTCTTT. As protein: CASSLDAGGTEAFF.